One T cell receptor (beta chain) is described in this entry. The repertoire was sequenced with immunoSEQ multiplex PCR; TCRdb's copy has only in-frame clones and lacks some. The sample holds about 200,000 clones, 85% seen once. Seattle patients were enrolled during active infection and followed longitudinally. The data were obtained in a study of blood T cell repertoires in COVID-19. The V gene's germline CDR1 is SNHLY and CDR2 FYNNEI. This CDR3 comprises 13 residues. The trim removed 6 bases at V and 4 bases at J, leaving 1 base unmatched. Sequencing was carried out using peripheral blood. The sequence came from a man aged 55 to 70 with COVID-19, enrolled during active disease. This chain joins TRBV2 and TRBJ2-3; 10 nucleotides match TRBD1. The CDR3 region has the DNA TGTGCCAGCAGGGGACAGGGGCCAGATACGCAGTATTTT. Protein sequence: CASRGQGPDTQYF.